This T cell receptor beta chain was obtained from a study of chronic HIV infection and antiretroviral therapy. Germline V gene data show CDR1 as SNHLY and CDR2 as FYNNEI. CDR3 length equals 14 residues. V was shortened by 3 bases and J by 3 bases, with 10 bases between the two germline ends. A single record per CDR3 protein comes from TCRdb applying MiXCR to the 5' RACE reads. The sample records 45,000 to 60,000 distinct CDR3 sequences, under 20% being singletons. This rearrangement joins TRBV2 to TRBJ2-3; perhaps TRBD2 as D (6 bases). This receptor was taken from an adult who had HIV and had not received antiretroviral therapy, or was an uninfected healthy control (not recorded which). Material for sequencing was peripheral blood. CDR3 in DNA: TGTGCCAGCAGTGAGGTTGGGGGGACAGATACGCAGTATTTT. Translated: CASSEVGGTDTQYF.